A selection of T cell receptor beta chains follows, all from one sample in a study of tumor-infiltrating lymphocytes in primary liver carcinoma. TCRdb processed the multiplex PCR reads anew with MiXCR; each CDR3 protein has one entry. The profile shows 310,000 or so distinct CDR3 sequences, 65% of them singletons. Sequences were obtained from peripheral blood. These receptors came from a man aged 35-49 years with primary liver carcinoma and hepatitis B virus infection. CDR3s include the opening cysteine and the closing phenylalanine or tryptophan. Each record gives: J gene, D gene, V gene, clone size, CDR3 DNA, CDR3 protein. The D gene is left open where the match is weak. The size entry is marked missing in some rows and otherwise reads once, few, many or a size class.

j_call: TRBJ1-1; d_call: .; v_call: TRBV5-4; clone_size: .; cdr3_nt: TGTACCAGCAGCTCCGCCGACAGTGAAGCTTTCTTT; cdr3_aa: CTSSSADSEAFF
j_call: TRBJ2-6; d_call: .; v_call: TRBV10-3; clone_size: .; cdr3_nt: TGTGCCATCAGTGAGGCAGGGGACGAGGCCAACGTCCTGACTTTC; cdr3_aa: CAISEAGDEANVLTF
j_call: TRBJ2-6; d_call: .; v_call: TRBV28; clone_size: .; cdr3_nt: TGTGCCAGCAGAGACAGGTATCCTGCTGCCGTCCTGACTTTC; cdr3_aa: CASRDRYPAAVLTF
j_call: TRBJ2-6; d_call: TRBD2; v_call: TRBV11-1; clone_size: .; cdr3_nt: TGTGCCAGCAGCTCTGGTCATCCGGGAGGGTCCGTCCTGAGTTTC; cdr3_aa: CASSSGHPGGSVLSF
j_call: TRBJ2-7; d_call: TRBD1; v_call: TRBV30; clone_size: .; cdr3_nt: TGTGCCTGGAGTATCGGGACAGGGGACTACGGGCAGTACTTC; cdr3_aa: CAWSIGTGDYGQYF
j_call: TRBJ2-7; d_call: .; v_call: TRBV11-2; clone_size: once; cdr3_nt: TGTGCCAGCAGCTTCGTTGGGTGGAGTTGGTCCTACGAGCAGTACTTC; cdr3_aa: CASSFVGWSWSYEQYF
j_call: TRBJ2-3; d_call: TRBD1; v_call: TRBV28; clone_size: .; cdr3_nt: TGTGCCAGCAGTTTTGTGTCAGGGACAGATATGCAGTATTTT; cdr3_aa: CASSFVSGTDMQYF
j_call: TRBJ1-1; d_call: .; v_call: TRBV4-1; clone_size: many; cdr3_nt: TGCGCCAGCAGCCGAGGGGGGATCATAAGGGAGAACACTGAAGCTTTCTTT; cdr3_aa: CASSRGGIIRENTEAFF
j_call: TRBJ1-1; d_call: .; v_call: TRBV6-1; clone_size: once; cdr3_nt: TGTGCCAACAGTGAACCCGACAAGAACACTGAAGCTTTCTTT; cdr3_aa: CANSEPDKNTEAFF
j_call: TRBJ2-2; d_call: TRBD2; v_call: TRBV6-2/TRBV6-3; clone_size: many; cdr3_nt: TGTGCCAGCAGCGACCGGCCAGCGGGACTCACCGGGGAGCTGTTTTTT; cdr3_aa: CASSDRPAGLTGELFF
j_call: TRBJ1-1; d_call: TRBD1; v_call: TRBV6-2/TRBV6-3; clone_size: .; cdr3_nt: TGTGCCAGCAAGGGGACAGGGGATAACACTGAAGCTTTCTTT; cdr3_aa: CASKGTGDNTEAFF